The 15 T cell receptor beta chains reported below all come from one sample, sequenced in a study of Ad26.COV2.S vaccination and SARS-CoV-2 variants (dated by TCRdb to the early 2020s). The library came from the immunoSEQ multiplex PCR assay. This immuneACCESS table, as held by TCRdb, lists in-frame sequences with V and J called but not all clones. Of the missing ones, under half trace to an unresolved V gene in checked studies; the others have no known cause. The sample records roughly 500,000 clones, roughly 89% of which are singletons. The top ten hold over 2% of the sample. The meaning of the sample's treatment or condition label: around 19 received Ad26.COV2.S at low or high dose, single or two shots; roughly 5 received placebo; per-sample allocation not given. Repertoires of vaccine and placebo recipients were sequenced from samples taken on day 63 after the first injection. This specimen consisted of peripheral blood, obtained in a trial of Ad26.COV2.S vaccine versus placebo. The source is a person aged 18-60 years who received the Ad26.COV2.S COVID-19 vaccine or a placebo.

The chain is built from TRBV5-4 and TRBJ1-6; D is possibly TRBD1 (5 bases). Germline assignment: CDR1 SGHNT and CDR2 YYREEE (reference sequence). Trimming removed 3 bases from V and 9 bases from J, with 16 bases in between. The CDR3 has 15 residues. The CDR3 nucleotides are TGTGCCAGCAGCTGGGGCCGGGATCCTATTTCACCCCTCCACTTT. The encoded protein is CASSWGRDPISPLHF.

The chain has TRBV18 and TRBJ2-2, with 7 bases identical to TRBD1. Unmatched junction bases numbered 5, after V lost 8 bases and J lost 2 bases. CDR3 length equals 14 residues. Germline CDR1 KGHSH, CDR2 LQKENI. CDR3 amino acids: CASGGQANTGELFF. Here the CDR3 DNA reads TGTGCCAGCGGCGGACAGGCCAACACCGGGGAGCTGTTTTTT.

The V call is TRBV11-2, the J call TRBJ2-7; a weak D match, TRBD1 (5 bases). Germline CDR1 is SGHAT and CDR2 is FQNNGV. The CDR3 is 15 residues long. Trimming stripped 2 bases from V and 0 bases from J, with 11 bases between. CDR3 coding DNA: TGTGCCAGCAGCTTATACTGGACACCCTCCTACGAGCAGTACGTC. Translated: CASSLYWTPSYEQYV.

The chain links TRBV5-1 to TRBJ2-7, with D possibly TRBD2 on 6 matching bases. V was cut by 2 bases and J by 4 bases, with 16 bases left in between. CDR3 length equals 15 residues. The germline V gene encodes CDR1 SGHRS and CDR2 YFSETQ. The CDR3 bases are TGCGCCAGCAGCTTCCTAGGAGGGAAAGATTACGAGCAGTACTTC. Amino acids: CASSFLGGKDYEQYF.

The chain couples TRBV7-6 to TRBJ1-1; the D gene is possibly TRBD1 (5 bases). The germline V and J ends were trimmed by 2 bases and 4 bases, with 14 bases remaining between them. The CDR3 has 15 residues. The germline V gene has CDR1 SGHVS and CDR2 FNYEAQ. CDR3 DNA: TGTGCCAGCAGCTTATACGGGGGAGGCGGCACTGAAGCTTTCTTT. It is translated as CASSLYGGGGTEAFF.

The genes are TRBV2 and TRBJ1-5; D may be TRBD1 (5 bases). V was shortened by 10 bases and J by 9 bases, with 22 bases between the two germline ends. This CDR3 is 14 amino acids long. From germline, CDR1 is SNHLY and CDR2 FYNNEI. The CDR3 nucleotides read TGTGCCACTTCCGGGGGTATGGGGGTTCGGCCCCAGCATTTT. It codes for CATSGGMGVRPQHF.

This sequence joins TRBV7-9 and TRBJ1-5; TRBD1 matches at 9 bases. This CDR3 contains 14 residues. CDR1 and CDR2 (germline): SEHNR, FQNEAQ (reference sequence). V dropped 5 bases and J dropped 6; count of bases not matched to a gene: 5. CDR3 sequence (DNA): TGTGCCAGCAGCGAGGGACAGGGAGGTCAGCCCCAGCATTTT. Translated, it gives CASSEGQGGQPQHF.

The chain recombines TRBV9 with TRBJ1-2; TRBD1 might be the D (6 bases). CDR1 and CDR2 (germline): SGDLS, YYNGEE. The CDR3 consists of 13 residues. Trimming stripped 0 bases from V and 4 bases from J, with 7 bases between. The CDR3 loop is CASSVEGGYGYTF. The CDR3 DNA follows: TGTGCCAGCAGCGTAGAAGGGGGCTATGGCTACACCTTC. Filled out from reference TRBV9 and TRBJ1-2, the complete variable domain reads DSGVTQTPKHLITATGQRVTLRCSPRSGDLSVYWYQQSLDQGLQFLIQYYNGEERAKGNILERFSAQQFPDLHSELNLSSLELGDSALYFCASSVEGGYGYTFGSGTRLTVV.

This rearrangement joins TRBV11-3 to TRBJ2-5, with TRBD1 identical over 7 bases. With 5 bases clipped from V and 1 base from J, the junction kept 7 bases outside the gene matches. This CDR3 comprises 15 residues. Germline loops: CDR1 SGHNT, CDR2 YENEEA. The DNA for the CDR3 is TGTGCCAGCAGCGTAACAGGGGTTTCCCAAGAGACCCAGTACTTC. This sequence encodes CASSVTGVSQETQYF.

The CDR3 DNA reads as TGTGCCAGCAGCTACAGGGTCCGAGAGACCCAGTACTTC. It codes for CASSYRVRETQYF. The chain employs TRBV7-9 and TRBJ2-5; D perhaps matches TRBD1 (6 bases). V was shortened by 4 bases and J by 4 bases, with 10 bases between the two germline ends. Germline V gene data show CDR1 as SEHNR and CDR2 as FQNEAQ (reference sequence). There are 13 residues in the CDR3.

This rearrangement joins TRBV6-2 or TRBV6-3 to TRBJ1-1, with D unclear. Germline values: CDR1 MNHEY, CDR2 SVGEGT. The CDR3 is 12 residues long. The ends were cut back, 4 bases at V and 10 bases at J, with 13 bases in the middle. CDR3 residues: CASSSTLRIAFF. CDR3 nucleotides: TGTGCCAGCAGTTCAACACTCAGGATAGCTTTCTTT.

The chain is built from TRBV28 and TRBJ2-7; 9 bases align to TRBD1. V shed 5 bases and J 2 bases; nucleotides not matched to a gene: 10. Germline V gives CDR1 MDHEN, CDR2 SYDVKM. The CDR3 is 16 residues long. In DNA, the CDR3 is TGTGCCAGCAGTACCCAAGGGACAGGGACCCCCTACGAGCAGTACTTC. This translates into CASSTQGTGTPYEQYF.

The V call is TRBV6-2 or TRBV6-3, the J call TRBJ2-3; D remains unclear. The CDR3 covers 14 residues. V was trimmed by 6 bases and J by 0 bases, leaving 10 bases between them. Germline V gene data show CDR1 as MNHEY and CDR2 as SVGEGT. CDR3 sequence reads: CASSLFSSTDTQYF. The CDR3 coding sequence is TGTGCCAGCAGCCTTTTTAGCAGCACAGATACGCAGTATTTT.

The V gene is TRBV28, the J gene TRBJ2-5; 8 bases agree with TRBD1. The germline V gene encodes CDR1 MDHEN and CDR2 SYDVKM. With V trimmed by 6 bases and J by 5 bases, 8 bases remained unmatched. The CDR3 runs 14 residues. The CDR3 here is CASSSQDRAETQYF. The CDR3 bases are TGTGCCAGCAGCTCCCAGGACAGGGCGGAGACCCAGTACTTC.

The chain is built from TRBV7-9 and TRBJ2-5, with 8 bases that match TRBD2. The CDR3 covers 16 residues. J was trimmed by 4 bases and V by 5 bases; bases with no gene match: 12. CDR1 and CDR2 from the germline V gene are SEHNR and FQNEAQ (reference sequence). DNA of the CDR3: TGTGCCAGCAGCGCCCGGACTAGCCGGCAGGGAGAGACCCAGTACTTC. Translating it yields CASSARTSRQGETQYF.